This is a list of T cell receptor beta chains from one sample in a study of T cell responses to AZD1222 COVID-19 vaccine. Assay used: immunoSEQ multiplex PCR; TCRdb lists only in-frame clones, some missing. Altogether about 76,000 clones are present, approximately 90% being singletons, with the ten largest covering approximately 5%. This material consisted of peripheral blood, taken on day 0 of MenACWY control vaccination. These receptor sequences come from an adult in good health. CDR3s include the opening cysteine and the closing phenylalanine or tryptophan. Fields, in order: V gene, D gene, J gene, clone size, CDR3 DNA, CDR3 protein. The D gene is left open where the match is weak. Size tells how often a clone was seen (once, few, many) or the class of an expanded clone, and some rows leave it out.

V gene: TRBV28
D gene: TRBD1
J gene: TRBJ1-2
clone size: .
CDR3 DNA: TGTGCCAGCAGTTCACAGGGGGCTGGTAGCTATGGCTACACCTTC
CDR3 protein: CASSSQGAGSYGYTF

V gene: TRBV5-1
D gene: .
J gene: TRBJ1-2
clone size: .
CDR3 DNA: TGCGCCAGCAGCTTGGAAAGGGGGGAGAGCTATGGCTACACCTTC
CDR3 protein: CASSLERGESYGYTF

V gene: TRBV7-8
D gene: .
J gene: TRBJ2-2
clone size: .
CDR3 DNA: TGTGCCAGCACCCCTACCAACCCCGGGGAGCTGTTTTTT
CDR3 protein: CASTPTNPGELFF

V gene: TRBV19
D gene: .
J gene: TRBJ2-7
clone size: .
CDR3 DNA: TGTGCCAGTAGTATAGGGAGAAGCGTCTACGAGCAGTACTTC
CDR3 protein: CASSIGRSVYEQYF

V gene: TRBV5-1
D gene: TRBD1
J gene: TRBJ1-1
clone size: .
CDR3 DNA: TGCGCCAGCAGCTTGGACCCCCTACAGGGGTGGAAGGCTGAAGCTTTCTTT
CDR3 protein: CASSLDPLQGWKAEAFF

V gene: TRBV2
D gene: .
J gene: TRBJ1-2
clone size: .
CDR3 DNA: TGTGCCAGCAGTGAAGCGCTTATCTATGGCTACACCTTC
CDR3 protein: CASSEALIYGYTF

V gene: TRBV12-3/TRBV12-4
D gene: .
J gene: TRBJ2-2
clone size: once
CDR3 DNA: TGTGCCAGCAGCTCCTTCGGCACCGGGGAGCTGTTTTTT
CDR3 protein: CASSSFGTGELFF

V gene: TRBV3-1/TRBV3-2
D gene: .
J gene: TRBJ2-7
clone size: .
CDR3 DNA: TGTGCCAGCAGCCAATCCAGCGGCGACTACGAGCAGTACTTC
CDR3 protein: CASSQSSGDYEQYF

V gene: TRBV9
D gene: TRBD2
J gene: TRBJ2-1
clone size: .
CDR3 DNA: TGTGCCAGCAGCGCCCCACGGACTACGATGGAGGGAGGGCAAGGTGAGCAGTTCTTC
CDR3 protein: CASSAPRTTMEGGQGEQFF

V gene: TRBV10-1
D gene: TRBD2
J gene: TRBJ2-7
clone size: .
CDR3 DNA: TGCGCCAGCAGTGGTGGGACTAGCGGGAGATTCGAGCAGTACTTC
CDR3 protein: CASSGGTSGRFEQYF

V gene: TRBV6-2/TRBV6-3
D gene: TRBD2
J gene: TRBJ2-7
clone size: .
CDR3 DNA: TGTGCCAGCAGTCTCCACTCGACTAGCGGGAGGGAGCAGTACTTC
CDR3 protein: CASSLHSTSGREQYF

V gene: TRBV18
D gene: .
J gene: TRBJ2-7
clone size: .
CDR3 DNA: TGTGCCAGCTCACCTCTTCGCGCCTACGAGCAGTACTTC
CDR3 protein: CASSPLRAYEQYF

V gene: TRBV24-1
D gene: .
J gene: TRBJ2-2
clone size: .
CDR3 DNA: TGTGCCACCAGTGATTGGTTGGTATCTTCGAACACCGGGGAGCTGTTTTTT
CDR3 protein: CATSDWLVSSNTGELFF

V gene: TRBV28
D gene: .
J gene: TRBJ2-6
clone size: .
CDR3 DNA: TGTGCCAGCAGTCTCGTCCACTCTGGGGCCAACGTCCTGACTTTC
CDR3 protein: CASSLVHSGANVLTF

V gene: TRBV9
D gene: .
J gene: TRBJ2-3
clone size: .
CDR3 DNA: TGTGCCAGCAGCGTAGCATCACCGGGGGGCACAGATACGCAGTATTTT
CDR3 protein: CASSVASPGGTDTQYF

V gene: TRBV6-2/TRBV6-3
D gene: .
J gene: TRBJ1-5
clone size: .
CDR3 DNA: TGTGCCAGCAGTTACCCCCAGCCCCAGCATTTT
CDR3 protein: CASSYPQPQHF

V gene: TRBV28
D gene: .
J gene: TRBJ2-3
clone size: .
CDR3 DNA: TGTGCCAGCAGAACTACAGATACGCAGTATTTT
CDR3 protein: CASRTTDTQYF

V gene: TRBV5-1
D gene: .
J gene: TRBJ2-1
clone size: .
CDR3 DNA: TGCGCCAGCACCAGGGACATCGAGGTTCTTAACAATGAGCAGTTCTTC
CDR3 protein: CASTRDIEVLNNEQFF

V gene: TRBV5-6
D gene: .
J gene: TRBJ2-7
clone size: .
CDR3 DNA: TGTGCCAGCAGCTTCCGGACCGGAGTCCACGAGCAGTACTTC
CDR3 protein: CASSFRTGVHEQYF

V gene: TRBV4-3
D gene: .
J gene: TRBJ2-1
clone size: once
CDR3 DNA: TGCGCCAGCAGCCAAGAGGGTGCTAGCGCTTACAATGAGCAGTTCTTC
CDR3 protein: CASSQEGASAYNEQFF

V gene: TRBV2
D gene: .
J gene: TRBJ2-7
clone size: .
CDR3 DNA: TGTGCCAGCAGTCGCAGTGGCGAGCAGTACTTC
CDR3 protein: CASSRSGEQYF

V gene: TRBV10-2
D gene: TRBD1
J gene: TRBJ2-7
clone size: .
CDR3 DNA: TGCGCCAGCAGCCCGGACAGGGGTAAATACGAGCAGTACTTC
CDR3 protein: CASSPDRGKYEQYF

V gene: TRBV6-1
D gene: .
J gene: TRBJ1-1
clone size: few
CDR3 DNA: TGTGCCAGCAGTGAAGTTCGGCGGGCCGGATACACTGAAGCTTTCTTT
CDR3 protein: CASSEVRRAGYTEAFF

V gene: TRBV19
D gene: .
J gene: TRBJ2-2
clone size: .
CDR3 DNA: TGTGCCAGTAGTATCGGAGGGACCGGGGAGCTGTTTTTT
CDR3 protein: CASSIGGTGELFF

V gene: TRBV3-1/TRBV3-2
D gene: TRBD1
J gene: TRBJ2-7
clone size: few
CDR3 DNA: TGTGCCAGCAGCCAAGCCCGGACAGGGAACTCCTACGAGCAGTACTTC
CDR3 protein: CASSQARTGNSYEQYF

V gene: TRBV6-2/TRBV6-3
D gene: .
J gene: TRBJ2-7
clone size: .
CDR3 DNA: TGTGCCAGCAGTTACTCGATTATGCGGACCCTATCCTACGAGCAGTACTTC
CDR3 protein: CASSYSIMRTLSYEQYF

V gene: TRBV18
D gene: TRBD2
J gene: TRBJ2-5
clone size: .
CDR3 DNA: TGTGCCAGCTCACCGACTAGCGGAGAGACCCAGTACTTC
CDR3 protein: CASSPTSGETQYF

V gene: TRBV9
D gene: TRBD1
J gene: TRBJ1-1
clone size: .
CDR3 DNA: TGTGCCAGCAGCGTCCTTACAGGGGGCACTGAAGCTTTCTTT
CDR3 protein: CASSVLTGGTEAFF

V gene: TRBV28
D gene: TRBD1
J gene: TRBJ1-5
clone size: .
CDR3 DNA: TGTGCCAGCAGTTTGTCAAACCGGGACAGGCCAAATCAGCCCCAGCATTTT
CDR3 protein: CASSLSNRDRPNQPQHF

V gene: TRBV28
D gene: .
J gene: TRBJ2-7
clone size: .
CDR3 DNA: TGTGCCAGCAGTTTATCGGGTCTGAAGGGGCAGTACTTC
CDR3 protein: CASSLSGLKGQYF

V gene: TRBV7-2
D gene: .
J gene: TRBJ2-3
clone size: .
CDR3 DNA: TGTGCCAGCAGCTCGGACTACACTAGCACAGATACGCAGTATTTT
CDR3 protein: CASSSDYTSTDTQYF